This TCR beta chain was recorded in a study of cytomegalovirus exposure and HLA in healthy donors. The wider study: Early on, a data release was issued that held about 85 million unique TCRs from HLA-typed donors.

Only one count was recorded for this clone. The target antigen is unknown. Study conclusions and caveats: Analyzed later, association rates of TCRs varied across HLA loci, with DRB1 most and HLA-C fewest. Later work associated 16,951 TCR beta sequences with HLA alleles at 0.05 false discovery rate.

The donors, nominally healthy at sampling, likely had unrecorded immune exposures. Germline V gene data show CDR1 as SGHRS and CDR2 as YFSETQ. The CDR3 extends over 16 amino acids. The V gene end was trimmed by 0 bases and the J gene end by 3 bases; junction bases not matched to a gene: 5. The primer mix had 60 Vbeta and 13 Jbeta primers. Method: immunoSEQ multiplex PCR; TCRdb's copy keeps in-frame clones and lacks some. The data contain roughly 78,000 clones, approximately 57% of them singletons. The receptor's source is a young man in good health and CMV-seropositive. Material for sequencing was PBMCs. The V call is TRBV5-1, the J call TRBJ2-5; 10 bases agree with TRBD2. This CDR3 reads CASSLGSGGAKETQYF. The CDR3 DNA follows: TGCGCCAGCAGCTTGGGAAGCGGGGGGGCCAAAGAGACCCAGTACTTC. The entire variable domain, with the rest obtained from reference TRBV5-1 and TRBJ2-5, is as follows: KAGVTQTPRYLIKTRGQQVTLSCSPISGHRSVSWYQQTPGQGLQFLFEYFSETQRNKGNFPGRFSGRQFSNSRSEMNVSTLELGDSALYLCASSLGSGGAKETQYFGPGTRLLVL.